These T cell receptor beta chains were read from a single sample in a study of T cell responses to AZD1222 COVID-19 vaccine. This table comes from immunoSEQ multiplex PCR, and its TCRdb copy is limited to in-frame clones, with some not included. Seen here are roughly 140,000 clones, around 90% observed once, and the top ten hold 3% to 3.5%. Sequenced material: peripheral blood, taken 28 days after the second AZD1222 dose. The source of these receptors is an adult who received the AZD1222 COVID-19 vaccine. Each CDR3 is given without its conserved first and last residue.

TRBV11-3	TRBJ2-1	ASSTTSGGKQF
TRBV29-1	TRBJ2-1	SVEKDSNEQF
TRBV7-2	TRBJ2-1	ASTLEAEQF
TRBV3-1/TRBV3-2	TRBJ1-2	ASSQDREYGYT
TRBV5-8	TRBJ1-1	ASSLGIELKEVAF
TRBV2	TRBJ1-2	ASSEYQGDGYT
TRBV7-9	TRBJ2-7	ASSRGAREQY
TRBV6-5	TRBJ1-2	ASSRDRGHNYGYT
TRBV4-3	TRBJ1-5	ASSQDLTSRVSNQPQH
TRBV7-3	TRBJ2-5	ASSKGGSLETQY
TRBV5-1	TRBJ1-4	ASSPERGNEKLF
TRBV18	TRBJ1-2	ASSPWGTGTNYGYT
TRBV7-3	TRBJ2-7	ASSVRNIGEQY
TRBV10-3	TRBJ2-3	ATAPGLATDTQY
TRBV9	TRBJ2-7	ASSVTTGGIYEQY
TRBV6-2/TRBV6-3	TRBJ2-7	ASSWSGPTGTFH
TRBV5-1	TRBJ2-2	ASRTGTENTGELF
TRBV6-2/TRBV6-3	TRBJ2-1	ASSYSSEPYNEQF
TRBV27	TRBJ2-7	ASSRGPYEQY
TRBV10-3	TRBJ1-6	AISESAGLAGNSPLH
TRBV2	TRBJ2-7	ASRTSGSSYEQY
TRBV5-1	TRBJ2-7	ASSPQETSGTYEQY